This TCR beta chain derives from a study of T cells in tuberculosis. The table came from immunoSEQ multiplex PCR; TCRdb's copy has only in-frame clones and leaves some out. The sample consists of roughly 24,000 clones, about 97% of them appearing once. V was clipped by 0 bases and J by 3 bases, with 9 bases between them. Germline values: CDR1 ENHRY, CDR2 SYGVKD. The CDR3 spans 15 residues. The TCR was taken from a donor between 10 and 35 years old with latent tuberculosis or without tuberculosis infection. Sequenced: PBMCs. V usage is TRBV10-3 and J usage is TRBJ1-5, with a weak D call TRBD1 (5 bases). For the CDR3, the DNA is TGTGCCATCAGTGAGTCGATAGGGGCCAATCAGCCCCAGCATTTT. This encodes CAISESIGANQPQHF.